This T cell receptor beta chain was captured in a study of cytomegalovirus exposure and HLA in healthy donors. General study points: The tendency of first-cohort TCR clusters to co-occur in the 120 or so validation repertoires was the finding of a later analysis. Whilst most TCR sequences proved rare, a subset of public TCRs occurred across many donors.

Profiled with immunoSEQ multiplex PCR; TCRdb holds only in-frame clones, not every one. The profile shows tens of thousands of clones, around 94% of them singletons. Turning to this clone: What it recognizes is unknown.

V lost 1 base and J lost 3, with 6 bases in between. Germline V gene lookup returns CDR1 SGHVS and CDR2 FNYEAQ. The length of the CDR3 is 13 residues. This chain links TRBV7-6 with TRBJ1-2; no definite D call. The source material was PBMCs. This TCR derives from a woman between 18 and 30 years old in good health and CMV-seropositive. In DNA form, the CDR3 reads TGTGCCAGCAGCTTAGGCGCGGACTATGGCTACACCTTC. Protein: CASSLGADYGYTF.